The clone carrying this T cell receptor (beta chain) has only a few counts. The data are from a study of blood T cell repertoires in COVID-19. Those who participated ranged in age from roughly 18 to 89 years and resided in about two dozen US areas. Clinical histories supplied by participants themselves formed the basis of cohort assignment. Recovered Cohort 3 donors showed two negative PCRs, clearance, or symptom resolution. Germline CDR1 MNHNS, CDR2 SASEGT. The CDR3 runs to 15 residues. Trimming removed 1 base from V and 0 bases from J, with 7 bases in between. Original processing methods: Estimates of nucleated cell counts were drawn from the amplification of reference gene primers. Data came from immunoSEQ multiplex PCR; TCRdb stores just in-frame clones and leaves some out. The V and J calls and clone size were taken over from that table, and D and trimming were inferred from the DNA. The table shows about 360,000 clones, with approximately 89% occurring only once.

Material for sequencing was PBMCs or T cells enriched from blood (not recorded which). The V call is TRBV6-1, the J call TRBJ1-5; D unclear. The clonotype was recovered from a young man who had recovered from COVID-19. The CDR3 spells CASSEGAGSNQPQHF. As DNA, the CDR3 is TGTGCCAGCAGTGAAGGTGCAGGTAGCAATCAGCCCCAGCATTTT.